Shown below are 19 T cell receptor beta chains from a single sample sequenced in a study of ipilimumab plus nivolumab after autologous stem cell transplantation. Using immunoSEQ multiplex PCR, the repertoire was profiled, and TCRdb retains in-frame clones only, with some absent. The sample yields roughly 40,000 clones, 92% seen once. The sample was PBMCs, taken in a trial of ipilimumab plus nivolumab as post-transplant consolidation. Receptor source: a male donor with multiple myeloma.

V usage is TRBV28 and J usage is TRBJ2-2; 8 positions match TRBD2. From germline, CDR1 is MDHEN and CDR2 SYDVKM. This CDR3 has 16 residues. The ends lost 7 bases at V and 5 bases at J; junction bases unmatched: 12. This CDR3 is CASKFISGKFTGELFF. CDR3 nucleotides: TGTGCCAGCAAGTTTATTAGCGGGAAGTTTACCGGGGAGCTGTTTTTT.

The rearrangement links TRBV28 to TRBJ2-5, with 7 nucleotides matching TRBD1. The V gene's germline CDR1 is MDHEN and CDR2 SYDVKM. The V gene end was trimmed by 5 bases and the J gene end by 4 bases; junction bases not matched to a gene: 7. The CDR3 is 14 residues long. CDR3 sequence reads: CASSPWTGLETQYF. CDR3 in DNA: TGTGCCAGCAGTCCCTGGACAGGTTTAGAGACCCAGTACTTC.

The J gene is TRBJ2-1, the V gene TRBV10-3, with 7 positions matching TRBD1. The CDR3 spans 13 residues. From germline, CDR1 is ENHRY and CDR2 SYGVKD. Unmatched junction bases numbered 1, after V lost 3 bases and J lost 5 bases. CDR3 bases: TGTGCCATCAGTGAAGACAGGGACAATGAGCAGTTCTTC. Its protein is CAISEDRDNEQFF.

The rearrangement uses TRBV28 and TRBJ1-2; D is unclear. The V gene lost 3 bases and the J gene lost 0 bases, with 11 bases spanning the gap. The V gene's germline CDR1 is MDHEN and CDR2 SYDVKM. The CDR3 has 15 amino acids. The CDR3 DNA reads as TGTGCCAGCAGTTTGGTGGGTGGGCCTAACTATGGCTACACCTTC. Translating gives CASSLVGGPNYGYTF.

The sample holds a few counts of this clone. This chain joins TRBV2 and TRBJ1-2; D not certain. This CDR3 region has 10 residues. The V end lost 6 bases, the J end lost 5 bases, and 4 bases lay between the germline ends. Germline V gene sequence: CDR1 SNHLY, CDR2 FYNNEI. The CDR3 bases are TGTGCCAGCAGGGTTTATGGCTACACCTTC. It is translated as CASRVYGYTF.

This clone occurred once. This sequence joins TRBV7-2 and TRBJ2-2; TRBD2 aligns across 8 bases. J was trimmed by 1 base and V by 2 bases; bases with no gene match: 3. CDR3 length equals 16 residues. Germline CDR1 reads SGHTA; CDR2 reads FQGNSA. CDR3: CASSLKLAENTGELFF. Here the CDR3 DNA reads TGTGCCAGCAGCTTAAAACTAGCGGAGAACACCGGGGAGCTGTTTTTT.

The chain employs TRBV7-2 and TRBJ2-3, with D tentatively TRBD1 or TRBD2 (5 bases each). CDR1 SGHTA and CDR2 FQGNSA come from the germline V gene. The CDR3 has 16 amino acids. The V gene lost 6 bases and the J gene lost 4 bases, with 20 bases spanning the gap. CDR3 sequence (DNA): TGTGCCAGCAGTTATAGGCCGGGACCATCCCCAGATACGCAGTATTTT. As protein: CASSYRPGPSPDTQYF. Looking up the rest from reference TRBV7-2 and TRBJ2-3 gives the full variable domain: GAGVSQSPSNKVTEKGKDVELRCDPISGHTALYWYRQSLGQGLEFLIYFQGNSAPDKSGLPSDRFSAERTGGSVSTLTIQRTQQEDSAVYLCASSYRPGPSPDTQYFGPGTRLTVL.

The genes are TRBV11-2 and TRBJ1-1; no firm D call. The CDR3 totals 14 residues. The germline V and J ends were trimmed by 0 bases and 3 bases, with 8 bases remaining between them. Germline CDR1 reads SGHAT; CDR2 reads FQNNGV. CDR3 in DNA: TGTGCCAGCAGCTTAGACGGCCGGGACACTGAAGCTTTCTTT. The encoded protein is CASSLDGRDTEAFF.

The chain recombines TRBV5-4 with TRBJ2-3; 7 bases line up with TRBD1. Germline-derived CDR1 and CDR2 are SGHNT and YYREEE (reference sequence). V was pared by 3 bases and J by 1 base, with 11 bases of the junction left unmatched. This CDR3 region has 17 residues. The CDR3 loop reads CASSSDQGVRGTDTQYF. CDR3 DNA: TGTGCCAGCAGCTCGGACCAGGGGGTACGAGGCACAGATACGCAGTATTTT.

This rearrangement joins TRBV29-1 to TRBJ2-7, with 7 bases matching TRBD1. Germline V CDR1 and CDR2: SQVTM, ANQGSEA. The CDR3 loop spans 14 amino acids. The junction had 10 bases not matched to a gene; V was cut back by 6 bases and J by 2 bases. The CDR3 loop reads CSVGYPTGPYEQYF. For the CDR3, the DNA is TGCAGCGTCGGCTACCCGACAGGGCCCTACGAGCAGTACTTC.

CDR3 region: CASSQFTQETQYF. CDR3 in DNA: TGTGCCAGCAGCCAATTTACGCAAGAGACCCAGTACTTC. This chain connects TRBV16 to TRBJ2-5; D remains unclear. Germline values: CDR1 KGHSY, CDR2 FQNENV. The CDR3 extends over 13 amino acids. The ends were cut back, 1 base at V and 2 bases at J, with 5 bases in the middle. The full variable domain, with the rest looked up from reference TRBV16 and TRBJ2-5, is GEEVAQTPKHLVRGEGQKAKLYCAPIKGHSYVFWYQQVLKNEFKFLISFQNENVFDETGMPKERFSAKCLPNSPCSLEIQATKLEDSAVYFCASSQFTQETQYFGPGTRLLVL.

This chain links TRBV27 with TRBJ2-2, with 9 bases aligning to TRBD2. CDR3 length: 18 residues. The V gene end was trimmed by 6 bases and the J gene end by 1 base; junction bases not matched to a gene: 12. Germline V gene sequence: CDR1 MNHEY, CDR2 SMNVEV (reference sequence). For the CDR3, the DNA is TGTGCCAGCAGCCCATCGATTAGCGGGGGCCTGAACACCGGGGAGCTGTTTTTT. Protein sequence: CASSPSISGGLNTGELFF.

A few counts support this clone. The chain couples TRBV5-6 to TRBJ2-1; D call uncertain. V dropped 0 bases and J dropped 6 bases, with 10 bases sitting between them. CDR1 and CDR2 from the germline V gene are SGHDT and YYEEEE. This CDR3 region has 14 residues. The CDR3 region is CASSLVGLSNEQFF. The CDR3 DNA sequence: TGTGCCAGCAGCTTGGTTGGGTTAAGCAATGAGCAGTTCTTC.

This clone was seen a handful of times. The gene calls are TRBV14 and TRBJ2-7; the D is unclear. Germline V gives CDR1 SGHDN, CDR2 FVKESK. The CDR3 extends over 14 amino acids. V gave up 0 bases and J gave up 6 bases, with 12 bases separating them. The CDR3 here is CASSQDRRFGEQYF. The CDR3 nucleotides read TGTGCCAGCAGCCAAGATCGCAGATTTGGCGAGCAGTACTTC.

The rearrangement links TRBV2 to TRBJ1-1; D uncertain. Trimming removed 2 bases at V and 0 bases at J, with 10 bases between. Germline loops: CDR1 SNHLY, CDR2 FYNNEI. The CDR3 runs to 15 residues. DNA for the CDR3: TGTGCCAGCAGTGAAACTGGACGGCTGAACACTGAAGCTTTCTTT. As protein: CASSETGRLNTEAFF.

The V call is TRBV29-1, the J call TRBJ1-3, with D hard to call. The V gene lost 2 bases and the J gene lost 2 bases, with 7 bases spanning the gap. CDR1 SQVTM and CDR2 ANQGSEA come from the germline V gene. The CDR3 runs to 13 residues. The chain's CDR3 is CSVELGTGNTIYF. CDR3 DNA: TGCAGCGTTGAATTAGGGACTGGAAACACCATATATTTT.

J is TRBJ1-1 and V is TRBV18, with D tentatively TRBD1 (6 bases). CDR1 is KGHSH and CDR2 is LQKENI in the germline V gene. Trimming cost V 3 bases and J 5 bases, with 19 bases left between them. This CDR3 has 16 amino acids. CDR3 sequence (DNA): TGTGCCAGCTCACCGAGACAGGATCAGGTAAGGACTGAAGCTTTCTTT. Its translation: CASSPRQDQVRTEAFF.

The chain links TRBV9 to TRBJ2-5; TRBD1 agrees at 9 bases. In germline, CDR1 is SGDLS, CDR2 YYNGEE. The CDR3 has 16 amino acids. Trimming at V came to 4 bases and at J to 4 bases, leaving 11 bases not matched to a gene. The CDR3 sequence: CASSHSVTGGAETQYF. In DNA, the CDR3 is TGTGCCAGCAGCCATAGCGTCACAGGGGGCGCAGAGACCCAGTACTTC.

This clone appeared a single time. V is TRBV5-4 and J is TRBJ1-1; 9 nucleotides line up with TRBD1. The CDR3 loop spans 15 amino acids. V lost 4 bases to trimming and J lost 3 bases; unmatched junction nucleotides: 7. Germline CDR1 and CDR2: SGHNT and YYREEE (reference sequence). CDR3 protein: CASSGTGGADTEAFF. The CDR3 DNA reads TGTGCCAGCAGCGGAACAGGGGGCGCGGACACTGAAGCTTTCTTT.